A selection of T cell receptor beta chains follows, all from one sample in a study of CD4 T cells in relation to SARS-CoV-2 and coronaviruses. The table came from immunoSEQ multiplex PCR; TCRdb's copy has only in-frame clones and leaves some out. The sample consists of tens of thousands of clones, under 85% of them appearing once. These receptors' targets are unknown. Sequenced input: CD4+ T cells from PBMCs, cultured in vitro. The receptors come from a human donor in good health. CDR3s include the opening cysteine and the closing phenylalanine or tryptophan. A D gene is named only where the DNA matches it firmly. Clone size is stated in some rows and not others, as once, few, many or a class when expanded.

j_call v_call clone_size d_call cdr3_nt cdr3_aa
TRBJ1-4 TRBV7-8 . . TGTGCCAGCAGCGGACCGAACGAAAAACTGTTTTTT CASSGPNEKLFF
TRBJ1-4 TRBV5-1 . . TGCGCCAGCAGCCGACAGACAGGACTTAATGAAAAACTGTTTTTT CASSRQTGLNEKLFF
TRBJ2-7 TRBV6-5 . . TGTGCCAGCAGTTACTCGACGAGCGAGCCTTACGAGCAGTACTTC CASSYSTSEPYEQYF
TRBJ2-7 TRBV5-4 . TRBD1 TGTGCCAGCAGCTTTAATCGCAGGGGGCAGCGCGAGCAGTACTTC CASSFNRRGQREQYF
TRBJ2-3 TRBV6-4 . TRBD2 TGTGCCAGCAGCCCATCGGGAGGGGGGGGCACAGATACGCAGTATTTT CASSPSGGGGTDTQYF
TRBJ1-2 TRBV20-1 . . TGCAGTGCCACGGCTAACTATGGCTACACCTTC CSATANYGYTF
TRBJ2-7 TRBV5-1 . . TGCGCCAGCAGCTTGGCAACGGCTTCCTACGAGCAGTACTTC CASSLATASYEQYF
TRBJ2-1 TRBV30 . TRBD2 TGTGCCTGGAGTGCTAGCGGGACTGAGCAGTTCTTC CAWSASGTEQFF
TRBJ1-2 TRBV3-1/TRBV3-2 few . TGTGCCAGCAGCCAACAGGCTGCCTATGGCTACACCTTC CASSQQAAYGYTF
TRBJ1-6 TRBV2 . . TGTGCCAGCAGTGAAGAGTCGAGCCTCCGGTTCTATAATTCACCCCTCCACTTT CASSEESSLRFYNSPLHF
TRBJ1-5 TRBV20-1 . . TGCAGTGCTAGTTCAGGGGAGGATTATCAGCCCCAGCATTTT CSASSGEDYQPQHF
TRBJ1-2 TRBV10-3 . . TGTGCCATCAGTGACAGAAACTATGGCTACACCTTC CAISDRNYGYTF
TRBJ1-5 TRBV20-1 . TRBD1 TGCAGTGCTAGTATTAGGAGGGACAGGGTTTGGAGTCGCAATCAGCCCCAGCATTTT CSASIRRDRVWSRNQPQHF
TRBJ1-3 TRBV5-4 . . TGTGCCAGCAGTCCAGACAGCAATAGGAACACCATATATTTT CASSPDSNRNTIYF
TRBJ1-5 TRBV3-1/TRBV3-2 few . TGTGCCAGCAGCCAAGCGTCAGGCAATCAGCCCCAGCATTTT CASSQASGNQPQHF
TRBJ2-7 TRBV25-1 . . TGTGCCAGCAGTGAGTTCAAGCACCACGAGCAGTACTTC CASSEFKHHEQYF
TRBJ2-6 TRBV11-2 . . TGTGCCAGCAGCCGAAAAGTCACCATCGGGGCTGGGGCCAACGTCCTGACTTTC CASSRKVTIGAGANVLTF
TRBJ2-7 TRBV9 few . TGTGCCAGCAGTAGCCGGGACAAACGCTACGAGCAGTACTTC CASSSRDKRYEQYF
TRBJ1-2 TRBV2 . TRBD1 TGTGCCAGCAGTTTGGGACAGGGGCGGGGCTATGGCTACACCTTC CASSLGQGRGYGYTF
TRBJ1-2 TRBV21-1 . . TGTGCCAGCGCCCAATTGGTAGAGGGTTCTAACTATGGCTACACCTTC CASAQLVEGSNYGYTF
TRBJ2-1 TRBV6-2/TRBV6-3 . . TGTGCCAGCAGTTACTCGGCCCCGGTCGGGATATACAATGAGCAGTTCTTC CASSYSAPVGIYNEQFF
TRBJ2-2 TRBV7-3 . . TGTGCCAGCAGCTTCAACGGCGGGACGAGTACCAACACCGGGGAGCTGTTTTTT CASSFNGGTSTNTGELFF
TRBJ2-7 TRBV5-8 . . TGTGCCAGCAGCTTATCTTGGGGCGACACCTACGAGCAGTACTTC CASSLSWGDTYEQYF
TRBJ2-1 TRBV7-8 . . TGTGCCAGCAGCTTAGATCTAGCGTGGCAGTTCTTC CASSLDLAWQFF
TRBJ2-2 TRBV5-1 . . TGCGCCAGCAGCCTAAACACCGGGGAGCTGTTTTTT CASSLNTGELFF
TRBJ1-2 TRBV6-6 few . TGTGCCAGCAGTCACAGGGAAAACTATGGCTACACCTTC CASSHRENYGYTF
TRBJ2-1 TRBV28 . TRBD2 TGTGCCAGCAGTTTAATGGAAACGGGAGGGCCTTACAATGAGCAGTTCTTC CASSLMETGGPYNEQFF
TRBJ1-5 TRBV27 . . TGTGCCAGCAGTTTCGGCGGTAGCAATCAGCCCCAGCATTTT CASSFGGSNQPQHF
TRBJ2-3 TRBV5-6 . TRBD2 TGTGCCAGCAGCTTGGCTAGCGGGGGGAGCACAGATACGCAGTATTTT CASSLASGGSTDTQYF
TRBJ2-2 TRBV4-2 . TRBD2 TGTGCCAGCAGCTCGGGACTAGCGGGAGGGCCCTACACCGGGGAGCTGTTTTTT CASSSGLAGGPYTGELFF
TRBJ1-2 TRBV18 . . TGTGCCAGCTCACCACGGCAATCATGGGGTCCCCATAGTCCGCGCTACACCTTC CASSPRQSWGPHSPRYTF
TRBJ1-5 TRBV30 . . TGTGCCTGGAGTGGCCTGGCGGGGGCTGGGCAGCCCCAGCATTTT CAWSGLAGAGQPQHF
TRBJ2-3 TRBV12-5 . . TGTGCTAGTGGTTTGGGCACTGTTGCAGATACGCAGTATTTT CASGLGTVADTQYF
TRBJ2-7 TRBV29-1 . TRBD2 TGCAGCGTGGGGCGGGGGAGACTCTACGAGCAGTACTTC CSVGRGRLYEQYF
TRBJ2-5 TRBV4-2 . . TGTGCCAGCAGCCAAGATTGGGGAGGACTAGGGGGGTACCAAGAGACCCAGTACTTC CASSQDWGGLGGYQETQYF
TRBJ1-1 TRBV6-5 . . TGTGCCAGCAGGACTCCCCGGGTGGATACTGAAGCTTTCTTT CASRTPRVDTEAFF
TRBJ2-5 TRBV28 . . TGTGCCAGCAGTTTACGGGGACAAGCCGTAGAGACCCAGTACTTC CASSLRGQAVETQYF
TRBJ1-1 TRBV6-1 . . TGTGCCAGCAGTGAATACAGGGTAAACACTGAAGCTTTCTTT CASSEYRVNTEAFF
TRBJ1-5 TRBV27 . . TGTGCCAGCAGTTTATATTCCAGCAATCAGCCCCAGCATTTT CASSLYSSNQPQHF
TRBJ1-6 TRBV6-1 . . TGTGCCAGCAGTGACACCGGGGCCTATTCACCCCTCCACTTT CASSDTGAYSPLHF
TRBJ2-1 TRBV2 . TRBD2 TGTGCCAGCAGAATCCTAGCGGGAGGGATCGATGAGCAGTTCTTC CASRILAGGIDEQFF
TRBJ2-5 TRBV15 . TRBD2 TGTGCCACCAGCAGAGATGGTCTAGCGGGAGGGCAGGGGGAGACCCAGTACTTC CATSRDGLAGGQGETQYF
TRBJ2-7 TRBV5-1 few . TGCGCCAGCAGCTTGTCAGGGACGGATTACGAGCAGTACTTC CASSLSGTDYEQYF
TRBJ2-1 TRBV11-3 . TRBD2 TGTGCCAGCAGCTTCGGAATCACTAGCGGATCCTACAATGAGCAGTTCTTC CASSFGITSGSYNEQFF
TRBJ2-3 TRBV27 . . TGTGCCAGCAGCCGACGGGGTGTAGGGCTCGAGGCAGATACGCAGTATTTT CASSRRGVGLEADTQYF
TRBJ2-7 TRBV5-5 . TRBD1 TGTGCCAGCAGCCCCCAGGGGGATCCTCTCTACGAGCAGTACTTC CASSPQGDPLYEQYF